A single sample gave rise to the 9 T cell receptor beta chains below, sequenced in a study of control samples from healthy donors and cancer patients. Using immunoSEQ multiplex PCR, the repertoire was profiled, and TCRdb retains in-frame clones only, with some absent. The sample gives around 120,000 clones, roughly 84% of which show up once; around 8.7% is in the top ten. Material: blood. All receptors come from a man between 35 and 55 years old in good health.

This clone was observed a few times. The CDR3 nucleotides are TGCGCCAGCACGGGAACCGGGACAGGGGTTTTGAACACTGAAGCTTTCTTT. This sequence encodes CASTGTGTGVLNTEAFF. The chain carries TRBV10-2 and TRBJ1-1, with TRBD1 matching 10 bases. Germline values: CDR1 WSHSY, CDR2 SAAADI. There are 17 residues in the CDR3. V trimming: 7 bases; J trimming: 0 bases; junction bases outside the gene matches: 11.

The genes are TRBV24-1 and TRBJ2-3; maybe TRBD1 (7 bases). The CDR3 covers 18 residues. V lost 4 bases and J 0 bases, leaving 19 bases between the germline ends. The germline V gene has CDR1 KGHDR and CDR2 SFDVKD. CDR3: CATSDPGRGAGSTDTQYF. The CDR3 DNA follows: TGTGCCACCAGTGACCCGGGCAGGGGGGCGGGGAGCACAGATACGCAGTATTTT.

This clone was picked up many times. This rearrangement joins TRBV13 to TRBJ1-6; D gene ambiguous. V was cut by 2 bases and J by 0 bases, with 5 bases left in between. This CDR3 has 15 residues. Germline V gene data show CDR1 as PRHDT and CDR2 as FYEKMQ (reference sequence). CDR3: CASSLRSSYNSPLHF. CDR3 in DNA: TGTGCCAGCAGCTTAAGGAGCTCCTATAATTCACCCCTCCACTTT. The full variable domain, completed using reference TRBV13 and TRBJ1-6, is AAGVIQSPRHLIKEKRETATLKCYPIPRHDTVYWYQQGPGQDPQFLISFYEKMQSDKGSIPDRFSAQQFSDYHSELNMSSLELGDSALYFCASSLRSSYNSPLHFGNGTRLTVT.

V gene TRBV9 combines with J gene TRBJ2-1, with 9 bases aligning to TRBD2. CDR3 size: 16 residues. J gave up 7 bases and V 0 bases, and 8 bases lay outside the gene matches. CDR1 is SGDLS and CDR2 is YYNGEE in the germline V gene. The CDR3 protein is CASSVAGRGGLNEQFF. For the CDR3, the DNA is TGTGCCAGCAGCGTAGCGGGGCGGGGGGGCCTGAATGAGCAGTTCTTC.

The chain uses TRBV5-1 and TRBJ1-2; possible D gene TRBD1, 5 bases. Germline assignment: CDR1 SGHRS and CDR2 YFSETQ. The CDR3 runs 15 residues. V was cut by 4 bases and J by 2 bases, with 15 bases left in between. The CDR3 bases are TGCGCCAGCAGCCCCGGCGGAGGGGCCAACTATGGCTACACCTTC. The encoded protein is CASSPGGGANYGYTF.

To note about this clone: The sample has other DNA sequences that encode this CDR3 too. The chain links TRBV10-1 to TRBJ2-7; the match to TRBD1 covers 10 bases. Germline CDR1 is WNHNN and CDR2 is SYGVQD (reference sequence). The CDR3 contains 13 residues. The trim removed 6 bases at V and 2 bases at J, leaving 1 base unmatched. The CDR3 DNA reads TGCGCCAGCAGAGGGACAGGGGCCTACGAGCAGTACTTC. Its translation is CASRGTGAYEQYF.

This clone appeared a single time. The V gene is TRBV5-1, the J gene TRBJ1-1; a possible D gene is TRBD1 (6 bases). The germline V gene encodes CDR1 SGHRS and CDR2 YFSETQ. Trimming took 0 bases from V and 6 from J, leaving 12 bases between them. The CDR3 consists of 14 residues. CDR3 nucleotides: TGCGCCAGCAGCTTGGAGCAGGGGAGGCCTGAAGCTTTCTTT. Encoded protein: CASSLEQGRPEAFF.

The rearrangement joins TRBV7-6 to TRBJ2-3; D is undetermined. The CDR3 length is 16 residues. The V gene's germline CDR1 is SGHVS and CDR2 FNYEAQ. Trimming removed 4 bases from V and 4 bases from J, with 18 bases in between. The CDR3 loop reads CASSSGRKIVADTQYF. CDR3 sequence (DNA): TGTGCCAGCAGCTCCGGACGAAAAATTGTAGCAGATACGCAGTATTTT. Variable domain in full (rest from reference TRBV7-6 and TRBJ2-3): GAGVSQSPRYKVTKRGQDVALRCDPISGHVSLYWYRQALGQGPEFLTYFNYEAQQDKSGLPNDRFSAERPEGSISTLTIQRTEQRDSAMYRCASSSGRKIVADTQYFGPGTRLTVL.

The gene calls are TRBV6-2 or TRBV6-3 and TRBJ2-5, with D possibly being TRBD1 (6 bases). The germline V gene encodes CDR1 MNHEY and CDR2 SVGEGT. Deletions cut 5 bases from V and 5 bases from J, with 18 bases between. This CDR3 is 15 amino acids long. CDR3: CASSTAGTPGETQYF. For the CDR3, the DNA is TGTGCCAGCAGTACCGCCGGGACACCTGGGGAGACCCAGTACTTC.